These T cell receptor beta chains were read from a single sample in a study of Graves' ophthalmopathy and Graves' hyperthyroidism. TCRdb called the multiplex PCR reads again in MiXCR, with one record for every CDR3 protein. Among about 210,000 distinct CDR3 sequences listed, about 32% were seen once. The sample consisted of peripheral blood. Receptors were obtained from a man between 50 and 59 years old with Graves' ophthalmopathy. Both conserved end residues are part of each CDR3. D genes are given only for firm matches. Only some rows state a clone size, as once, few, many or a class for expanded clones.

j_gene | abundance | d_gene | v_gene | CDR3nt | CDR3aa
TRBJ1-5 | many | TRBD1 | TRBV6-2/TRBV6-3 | TGTGCCAGCAGACGCACAGGGGTAGGGCAGCCCCAGCATTTT | CASRRTGVGQPQHF
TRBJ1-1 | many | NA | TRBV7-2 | TGTGCCAGCAGCTTAGCGAACAGGGCGTCCACTGAAGCTTTCTTT | CASSLANRASTEAFF
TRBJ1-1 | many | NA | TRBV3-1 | TGTGCCAGCAGCCAAGTCAAGGGGCTCAGTGAAGCTTTCTTT | CASSQVKGLSEAFF
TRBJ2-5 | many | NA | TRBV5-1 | TGCGCCAGCAGCCCAGGCCCAGCCGGGGAGACCCAGTACTTC | CASSPGPAGETQYF
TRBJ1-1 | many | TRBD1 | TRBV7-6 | TGTGCCAGCAGCTTAGGGCAGGGGGACCATGGGGACACTGAAGCTTTCTTT | CASSLGQGDHGDTEAFF
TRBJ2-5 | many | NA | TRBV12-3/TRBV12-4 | TGTGCCAGCAGTTTGTTACTAGCTGAAGAGACCCAGTACTTC | CASSLLLAEETQYF
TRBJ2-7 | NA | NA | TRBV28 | TGTGCCAGCAGCGCAGGTTTTCGGGAGCAGTACTTC | CASSAGFREQYF
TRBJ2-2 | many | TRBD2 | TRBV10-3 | TGTGCCATCAGTGCGCGGGAGACGGGCACCGGGGAGCTGTTTTTT | CAISARETGTGELFF
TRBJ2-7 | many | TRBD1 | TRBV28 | TGTGCCAGCAGTTTAGGTTACAGGGGGGACGAGCAGTACTTC | CASSLGYRGDEQYF
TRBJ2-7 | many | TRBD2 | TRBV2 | TGTGCCAGCAGGACTAGCGATAGTACCTACGAGCAGTACTTC | CASRTSDSTYEQYF
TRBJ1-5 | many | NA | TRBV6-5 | TGTGCCAGCAGGTCAGGGAATCAGCCCCAGCATTTT | CASRSGNQPQHF
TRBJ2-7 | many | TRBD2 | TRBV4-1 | TGCGCCAGCAGCCAAGACATACTAGCGGGAGCGATTACCTACGAGCAGTACTTC | CASSQDILAGAITYEQYF
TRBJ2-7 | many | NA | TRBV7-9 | TGTGCCAGCAGCCTGCTGACCTACGAGCAGTACTTC | CASSLLTYEQYF
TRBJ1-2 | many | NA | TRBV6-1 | TGTGCCAGCGTCACCAGCCCTAACTATGGCTACACCTTC | CASVTSPNYGYTF
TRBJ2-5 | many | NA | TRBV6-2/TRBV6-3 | TGTGCCAGCATAGGCACGGGCCGGACCCAGTACTTC | CASIGTGRTQYF
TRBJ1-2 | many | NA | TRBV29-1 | TGCAGCGTTGAACCCGCCACAGGACCCTATGGCTACACCTTC | CSVEPATGPYGYTF
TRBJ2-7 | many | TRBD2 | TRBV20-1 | TGCAGTGCTAGAGGGACTAGCGGGTTCTCCTACGAGCAGTACTTC | CSARGTSGFSYEQYF
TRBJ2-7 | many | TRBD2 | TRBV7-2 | TGTGCCAGCAGCTCCTCTGGGGGGACTAGATCCTACGAGCAGTACTTC | CASSSSGGTRSYEQYF
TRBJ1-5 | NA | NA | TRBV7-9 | TGTGCCAGCAGCTTAGGTCTCTATCAGCCCCAGCATTTT | CASSLGLYQPQHF
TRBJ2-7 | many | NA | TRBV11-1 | TGTGCCAGCAGCTTAGGCGGGGTTGAAAAGCAGTACTTC | CASSLGGVEKQYF
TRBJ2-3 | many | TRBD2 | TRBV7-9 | TGTGCCAGCAGCCAGTGGGGGGGAACAGATACGCAGTATTTT | CASSQWGGTDTQYF
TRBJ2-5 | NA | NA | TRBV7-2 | TGTGCCAGCAGCTTATTTCTTGCGATACAAGAGACCCAGTACTTC | CASSLFLAIQETQYF
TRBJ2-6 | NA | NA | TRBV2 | TGTGCCAGCAGTGCAGGGTCTGGGGCCAACGTCCTGACTTTC | CASSAGSGANVLTF
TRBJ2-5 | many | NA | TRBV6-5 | TGTGCCAGCAGTACCACCGGGGCACCGGAGACCCAGTACTTC | CASSTTGAPETQYF
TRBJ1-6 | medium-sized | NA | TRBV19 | TGTGCCAGTAAATGGACGTGGTCCGGGGATTCACCCCTCCACTTT | CASKWTWSGDSPLHF
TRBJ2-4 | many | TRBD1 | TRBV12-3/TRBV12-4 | TGTGCCAGCAGAGGGACAGGGGGCGCACACATTCAGTACTTC | CASRGTGGAHIQYF
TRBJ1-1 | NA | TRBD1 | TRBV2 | TGTGCCAGCAGTGTACCGGGACAGGGGGATAAACACACTGAAGCTTTCTTT | CASSVPGQGDKHTEAFF
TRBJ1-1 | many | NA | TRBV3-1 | TGTGCCAGCAGCCAAGGGTACAGGCGGAACACTGAAGCTTTCTTT | CASSQGYRRNTEAFF
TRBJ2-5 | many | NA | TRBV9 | TGTGCCAGCAGCGCCCTAGGGGGTGAGACCCAGTACTTC | CASSALGGETQYF
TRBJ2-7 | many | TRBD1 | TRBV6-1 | TGTGCCAGCAGTGAAGGCTCGGGGACAGGGAGGTACGAGCAGTACTTC | CASSEGSGTGRYEQYF
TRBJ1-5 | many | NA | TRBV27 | TGTGCCAGCAGCCCCACCGGGACACTTAGCAATCAGCCCCAGCATTTT | CASSPTGTLSNQPQHF
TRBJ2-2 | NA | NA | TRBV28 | TGTGCCAGCAGTTTGACCAGCGGGGAGCTGTTTTTT | CASSLTSGELFF
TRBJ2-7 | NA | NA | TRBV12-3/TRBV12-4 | TGTGCCAGCAGGCTAGGAGAACTCTCCTACGAGCAGTACTTC | CASRLGELSYEQYF
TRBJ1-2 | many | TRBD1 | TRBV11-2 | TGTGCCAGCAGCCATCCGCAGGGGGACGGCTACACCTTC | CASSHPQGDGYTF
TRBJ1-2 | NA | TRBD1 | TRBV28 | TGTGCCAGCAGCTCACAGGGGGCGAGCTACACCTTC | CASSSQGASYTF
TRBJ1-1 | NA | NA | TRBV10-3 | TGTGCCATCAGTGAGTCGTCGAGCAGGGACACTGAAGCTTTCTTT | CAISESSSRDTEAFF
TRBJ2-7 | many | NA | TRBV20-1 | TGCAGTGCTAGAGATGGGAGGGGGCCGGGGGACGAGCAGTACTTC | CSARDGRGPGDEQYF
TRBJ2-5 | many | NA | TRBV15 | TGTGCCACCAGCAGAGTCTTAACAGGGATGGAGACCCAGTACTTC | CATSRVLTGMETQYF
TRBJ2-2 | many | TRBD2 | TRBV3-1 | TGTGCCAGCAGCCCAGGAGGAACTAGCGGGAGCGCCGGGGAGCTGTTTTTT | CASSPGGTSGSAGELFF
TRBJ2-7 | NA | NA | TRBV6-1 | TGTGCCAGCAGTGAAGCGGGGGCGGGACTATCCTACGAGCAGTACTTC | CASSEAGAGLSYEQYF
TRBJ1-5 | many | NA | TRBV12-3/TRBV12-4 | TGTGCCAGCAGTTTGGGCTTTGGGGGAGGTCAGCCCCAGCATTTT | CASSLGFGGGQPQHF
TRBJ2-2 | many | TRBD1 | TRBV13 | TGTGCCAGCAGCGAAAACCGGGACAGGGTCGACACCGGGGAGCTGTTTTTT | CASSENRDRVDTGELFF
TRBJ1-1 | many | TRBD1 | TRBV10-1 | TGCGCCAGCAGGGCCGACAGGGGAGGGCTGAACACTGAAGCTTTCTTT | CASRADRGGLNTEAFF
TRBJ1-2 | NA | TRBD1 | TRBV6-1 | TGTGCCAGCATCACGGGACAGGGAGGGGTTTACGGCTACACCTTC | CASITGQGGVYGYTF
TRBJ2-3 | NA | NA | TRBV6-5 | TGTGCCAGCAGTTACTCTGCGGGCTATGGAGATACGCAGTATTTT | CASSYSAGYGDTQYF
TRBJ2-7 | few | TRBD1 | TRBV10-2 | TGCGCCAGCAGAGTGACAGGGGGCAACGAGCAGTACTTC | CASRVTGGNEQYF
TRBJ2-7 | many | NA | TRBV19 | TGTGCCAGTAGTGGTAGAGGTAACGAGCAGTACTTC | CASSGRGNEQYF
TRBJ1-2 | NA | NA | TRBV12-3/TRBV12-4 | TGTGCCAGCAGTTTCGGGCACGGCGGTAACTATGGCTACACCTTC | CASSFGHGGNYGYTF
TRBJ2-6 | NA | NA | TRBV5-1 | TGCGCCAGCAGCTTTTGGAGCTCTGGGGCCAACGTCCTGACTTTC | CASSFWSSGANVLTF
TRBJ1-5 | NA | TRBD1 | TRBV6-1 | TGTGCCAGCGAGACGGGACAGATCAATCAGCCCCAGCATTTT | CASETGQINQPQHF
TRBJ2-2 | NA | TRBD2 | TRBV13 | TGTGCCAGCAGCAACGGACTAGCGGGGAACACCGGGGAGCTGTTTTTT | CASSNGLAGNTGELFF
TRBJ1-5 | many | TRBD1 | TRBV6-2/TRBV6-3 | TGTGCCAGCAGTTACTCTCCGGGACAGGCGTTGCGACAGCCCCAGCATTTT | CASSYSPGQALRQPQHF
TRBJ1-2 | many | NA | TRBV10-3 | TGTGCCATCAGTGAGTCTAGAGACTATGGCTACACCTTC | CAISESRDYGYTF